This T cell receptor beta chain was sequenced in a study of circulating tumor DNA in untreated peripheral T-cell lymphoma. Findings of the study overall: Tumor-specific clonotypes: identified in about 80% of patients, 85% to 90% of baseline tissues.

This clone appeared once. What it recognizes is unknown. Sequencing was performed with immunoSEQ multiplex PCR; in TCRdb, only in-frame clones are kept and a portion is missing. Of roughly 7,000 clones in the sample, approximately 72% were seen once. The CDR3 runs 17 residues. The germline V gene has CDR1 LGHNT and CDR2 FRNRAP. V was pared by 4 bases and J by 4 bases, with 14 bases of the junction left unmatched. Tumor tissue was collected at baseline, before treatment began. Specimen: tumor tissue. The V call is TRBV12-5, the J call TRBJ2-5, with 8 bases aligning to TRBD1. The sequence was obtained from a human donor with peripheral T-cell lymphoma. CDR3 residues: CASGSLGQGLRGETQYF. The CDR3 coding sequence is TGTGCTAGTGGTTCCCTAGGACAGGGTTTAAGGGGAGAGACCCAGTACTTC.